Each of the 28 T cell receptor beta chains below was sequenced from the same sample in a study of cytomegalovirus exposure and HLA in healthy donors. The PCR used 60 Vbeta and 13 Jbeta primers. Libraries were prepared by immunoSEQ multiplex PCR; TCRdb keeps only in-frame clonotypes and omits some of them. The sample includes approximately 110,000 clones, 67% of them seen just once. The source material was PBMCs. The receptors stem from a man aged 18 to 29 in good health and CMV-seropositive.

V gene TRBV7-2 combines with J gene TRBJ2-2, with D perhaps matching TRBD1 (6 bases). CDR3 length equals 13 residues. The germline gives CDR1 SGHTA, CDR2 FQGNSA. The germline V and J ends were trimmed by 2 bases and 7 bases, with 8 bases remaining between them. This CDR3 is CASSLQGRGELFF. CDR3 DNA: TGTGCCAGCAGCTTACAGGGGCGCGGGGAGCTGTTTTTT.

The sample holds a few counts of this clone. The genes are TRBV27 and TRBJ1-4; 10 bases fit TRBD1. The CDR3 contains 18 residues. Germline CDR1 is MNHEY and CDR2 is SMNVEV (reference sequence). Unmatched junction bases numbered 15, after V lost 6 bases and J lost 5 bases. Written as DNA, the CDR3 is TGTGCCAGCAGACCCTTCCCCCGCCGGGACAGGGGAAATGAAAAACTGTTTTTT. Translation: CASRPFPRRDRGNEKLFF. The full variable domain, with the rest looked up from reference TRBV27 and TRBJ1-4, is EAQVTQNPRYLITVTGKKLTVTCSQNMNHEYMSWYRQDPGLGLRQIYYSMNVEVTDKGDVPEGYKVSRKEKRNFPLILESPSPNQTSLYFCASRPFPRRDRGNEKLFFGSGTQLSVL.

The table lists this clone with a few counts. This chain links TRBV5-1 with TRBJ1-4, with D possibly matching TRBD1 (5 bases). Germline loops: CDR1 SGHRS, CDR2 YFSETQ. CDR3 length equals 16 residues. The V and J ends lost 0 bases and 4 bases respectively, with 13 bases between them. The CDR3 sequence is CASSLAQAGGNEKLFF. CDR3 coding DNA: TGCGCCAGCAGCTTGGCCCAGGCCGGGGGTAATGAAAAACTGTTTTTT.

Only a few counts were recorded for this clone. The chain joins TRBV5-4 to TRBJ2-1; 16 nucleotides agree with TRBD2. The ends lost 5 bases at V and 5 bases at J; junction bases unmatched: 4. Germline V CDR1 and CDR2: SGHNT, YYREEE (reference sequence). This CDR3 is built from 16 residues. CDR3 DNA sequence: TGTGCCAGCAGTCCGGGACTAGCGGGGGGGGACAATGAGCAGTTCTTC. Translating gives CASSPGLAGGDNEQFF. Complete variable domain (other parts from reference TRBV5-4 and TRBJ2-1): ETGVTQSPTHLIKTRGQQVTLRCSSQSGHNTVSWYQQALGQGPQFIFQYYREEENGRGNFPPRFSGLQFPNYSSELNVNALELDDSALYLCASSPGLAGGDNEQFFGPGTRLTVL.

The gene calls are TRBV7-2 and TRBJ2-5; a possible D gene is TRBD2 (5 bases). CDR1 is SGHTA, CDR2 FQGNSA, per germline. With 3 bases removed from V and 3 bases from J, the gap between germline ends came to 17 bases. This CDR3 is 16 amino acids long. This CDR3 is CASSFLIRQEEETQYF. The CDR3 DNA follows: TGTGCCAGCAGCTTTTTGATAAGGCAGGAGGAAGAGACCCAGTACTTC.

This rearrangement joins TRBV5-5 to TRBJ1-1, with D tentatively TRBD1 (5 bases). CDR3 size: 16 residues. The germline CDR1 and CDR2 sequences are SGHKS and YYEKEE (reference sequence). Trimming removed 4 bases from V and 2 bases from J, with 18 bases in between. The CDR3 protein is CASSRGPGGANTEAFF. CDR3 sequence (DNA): TGTGCCAGCAGCCGGGGTCCAGGAGGGGCTAACACTGAAGCTTTCTTT.

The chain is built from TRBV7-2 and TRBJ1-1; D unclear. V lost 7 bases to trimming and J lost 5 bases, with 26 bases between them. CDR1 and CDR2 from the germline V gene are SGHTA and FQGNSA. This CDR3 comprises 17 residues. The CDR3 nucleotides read TGTGCCAGCAACTACAACTGGCCTGGCCTAGGAAGAACTGAAGCTTTCTTT. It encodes CASNYNWPGLGRTEAFF.

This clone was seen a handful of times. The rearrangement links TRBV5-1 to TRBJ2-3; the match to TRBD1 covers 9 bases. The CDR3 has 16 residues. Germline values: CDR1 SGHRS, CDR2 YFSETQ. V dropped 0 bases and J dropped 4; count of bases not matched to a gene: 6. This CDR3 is CASSLAGTGRSDTQYF. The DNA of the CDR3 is TGCGCCAGCAGCTTGGCGGGGACAGGGAGGTCAGATACGCAGTATTTT.

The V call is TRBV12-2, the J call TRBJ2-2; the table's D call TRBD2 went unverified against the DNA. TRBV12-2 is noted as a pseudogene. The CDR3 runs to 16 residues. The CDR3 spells CASRPEAGGQVGELFF. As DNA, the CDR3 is TGTGCAAGTCGCCCCGAAGCGGGGGGGCAAGTCGGGGAGCTGTTTTTT.

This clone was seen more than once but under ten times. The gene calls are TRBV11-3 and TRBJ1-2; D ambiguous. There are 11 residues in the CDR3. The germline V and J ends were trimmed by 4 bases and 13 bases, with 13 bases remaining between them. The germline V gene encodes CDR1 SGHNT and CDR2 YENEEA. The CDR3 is CASSSGEGITF. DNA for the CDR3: TGTGCCAGCAGCTCCGGGGAAGGGATCACCTTC.

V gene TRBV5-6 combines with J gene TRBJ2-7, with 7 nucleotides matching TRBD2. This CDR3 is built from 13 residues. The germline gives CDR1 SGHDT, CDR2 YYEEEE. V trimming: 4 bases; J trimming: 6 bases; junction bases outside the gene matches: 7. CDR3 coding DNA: TGTGCCAGCAGCCCACGGACTAGTTCCGAGCAGTACTTC. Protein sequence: CASSPRTSSEQYF. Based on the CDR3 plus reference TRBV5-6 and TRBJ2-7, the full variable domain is DAGVTQSPTHLIKTRGQQVTLRCSPKSGHDTVSWYQQALGQGPQFIFQYYEEEERQRGNFPDRFSGHQFPNYSSELNVNALLLGDSALYLCASSPRTSSEQYFGPGTRLTVT.

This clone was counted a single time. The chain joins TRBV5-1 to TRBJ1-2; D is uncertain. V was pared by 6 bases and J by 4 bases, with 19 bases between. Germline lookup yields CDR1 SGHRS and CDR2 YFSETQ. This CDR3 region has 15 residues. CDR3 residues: CASKEGRSGTYGYTF. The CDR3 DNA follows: TGCGCCAGCAAAGAAGGCAGGTCTGGAACCTATGGCTACACCTTC.

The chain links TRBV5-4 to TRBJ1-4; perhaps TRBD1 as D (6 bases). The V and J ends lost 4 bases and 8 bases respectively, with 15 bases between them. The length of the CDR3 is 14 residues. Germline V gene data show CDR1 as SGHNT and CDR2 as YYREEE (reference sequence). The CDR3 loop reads CASSRSTGTEKLFF. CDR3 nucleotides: TGTGCCAGCAGCCGCTCGACAGGAACAGAAAAACTGTTTTTT.

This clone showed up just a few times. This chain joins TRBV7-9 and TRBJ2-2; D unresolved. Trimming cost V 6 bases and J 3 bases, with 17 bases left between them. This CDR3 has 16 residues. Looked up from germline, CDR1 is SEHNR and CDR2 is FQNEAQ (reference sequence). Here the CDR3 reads CASRFPPRLDTGELFF. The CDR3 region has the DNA TGTGCCAGCAGATTCCCCCCGCGCCTCGACACCGGGGAGCTGTTTTTT.

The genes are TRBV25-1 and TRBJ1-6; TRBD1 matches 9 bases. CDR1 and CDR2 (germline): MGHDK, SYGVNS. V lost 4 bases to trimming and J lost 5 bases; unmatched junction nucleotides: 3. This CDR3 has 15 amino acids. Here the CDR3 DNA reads TGTGCCAGCAGTGCGGACAGGGGTAATAATTCACCCCTCCACTTT. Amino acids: CASSADRGNNSPLHF.

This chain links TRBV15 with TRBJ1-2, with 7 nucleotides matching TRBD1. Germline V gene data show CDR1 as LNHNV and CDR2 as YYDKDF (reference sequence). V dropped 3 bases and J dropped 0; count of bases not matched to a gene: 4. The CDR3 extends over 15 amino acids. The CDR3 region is CATSSKTGTNYGYTF. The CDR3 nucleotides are TGTGCCACCAGCAGCAAGACAGGGACTAACTATGGCTACACCTTC.

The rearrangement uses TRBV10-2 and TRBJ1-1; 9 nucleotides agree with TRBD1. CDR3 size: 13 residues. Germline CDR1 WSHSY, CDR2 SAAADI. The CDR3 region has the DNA TGCGCGACAAACAGGGGGCATCACACTGAAGCTTTCTTT. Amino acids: CATNRGHHTEAFF.

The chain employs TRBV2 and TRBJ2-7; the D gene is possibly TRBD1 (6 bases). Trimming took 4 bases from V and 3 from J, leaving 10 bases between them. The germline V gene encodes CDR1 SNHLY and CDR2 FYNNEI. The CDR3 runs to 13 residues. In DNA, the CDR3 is TGTGCCAGCAGTGGTGACAGGCGCTACGAGCAGTACTTC. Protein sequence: CASSGDRRYEQYF.

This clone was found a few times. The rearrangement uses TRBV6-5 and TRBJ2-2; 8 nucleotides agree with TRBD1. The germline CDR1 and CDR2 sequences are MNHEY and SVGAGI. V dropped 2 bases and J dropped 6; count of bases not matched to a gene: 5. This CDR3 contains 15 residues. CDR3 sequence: CASSYGRGLSGELFF. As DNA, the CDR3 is TGTGCCAGCAGTTACGGCAGGGGGCTATCCGGGGAGCTGTTTTTT.

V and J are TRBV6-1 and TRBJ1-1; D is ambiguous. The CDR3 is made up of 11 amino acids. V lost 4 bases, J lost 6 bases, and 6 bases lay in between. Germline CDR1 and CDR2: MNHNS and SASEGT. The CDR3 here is CASSVQAEAFF. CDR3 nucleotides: TGTGCCAGCAGTGTCCAGGCTGAAGCTTTCTTT.

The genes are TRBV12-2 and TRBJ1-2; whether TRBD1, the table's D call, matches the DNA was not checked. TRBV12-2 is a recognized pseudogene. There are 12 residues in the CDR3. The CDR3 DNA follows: TGTGCAAGTCGCGCAGGCCTCCGTGGCTACACCTTC. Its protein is CASRAGLRGYTF.

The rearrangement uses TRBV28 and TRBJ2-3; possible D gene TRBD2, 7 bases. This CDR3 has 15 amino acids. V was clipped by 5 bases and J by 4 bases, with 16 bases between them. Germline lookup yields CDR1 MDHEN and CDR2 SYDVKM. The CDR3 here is CASSPGGLGADTQYF. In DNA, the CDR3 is TGTGCCAGCAGTCCCGGGGGGCTCGGGGCAGATACGCAGTATTTT.

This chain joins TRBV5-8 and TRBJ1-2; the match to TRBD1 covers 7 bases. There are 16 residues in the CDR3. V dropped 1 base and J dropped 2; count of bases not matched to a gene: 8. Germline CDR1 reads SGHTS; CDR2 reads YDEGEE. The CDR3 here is CASSLSLDRPNYGYTF. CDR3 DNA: TGTGCCAGCAGCTTGAGTTTGGACAGGCCGAACTATGGCTACACCTTC.

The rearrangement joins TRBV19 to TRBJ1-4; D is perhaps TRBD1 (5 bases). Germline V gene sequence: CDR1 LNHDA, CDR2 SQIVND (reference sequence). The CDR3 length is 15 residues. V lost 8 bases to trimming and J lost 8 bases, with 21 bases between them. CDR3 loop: CASHRTRGELEKLFF. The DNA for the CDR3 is TGTGCCAGTCACCGAACACGGGGGGAGTTGGAAAAACTGTTTTTT. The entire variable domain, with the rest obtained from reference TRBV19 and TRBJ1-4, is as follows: DGGITQSPKYLFRKEGQNVTLSCEQNLNHDAMYWYRQDPGQGLRLIYYSQIVNDFQKGDIAEGYSVSREKKESFPLTVTSAQKNPTAFYLCASHRTRGELEKLFFGSGTQLSVL.

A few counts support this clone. In DNA form, the CDR3 reads TGCGCCAGCAGCTGGGGGACAGGCATTTCACCCCTCCACTTT. Residues: CASSWGTGISPLHF. The chain has TRBV5-1 and TRBJ1-6, with TRBD1 identical over 8 bases. The CDR3 extends over 14 amino acids. Germline V gives CDR1 SGHRS, CDR2 YFSETQ. Trimming took 3 bases from V and 9 from J; bases not matched to a gene: 5.

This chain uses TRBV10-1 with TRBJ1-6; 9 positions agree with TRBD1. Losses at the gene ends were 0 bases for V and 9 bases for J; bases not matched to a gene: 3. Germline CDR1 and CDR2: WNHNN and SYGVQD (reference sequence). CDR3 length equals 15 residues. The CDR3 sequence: CASSESRQGVSPLHF. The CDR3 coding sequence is TGCGCCAGCAGTGAGTCACGACAGGGGGTTTCACCCCTCCACTTT.

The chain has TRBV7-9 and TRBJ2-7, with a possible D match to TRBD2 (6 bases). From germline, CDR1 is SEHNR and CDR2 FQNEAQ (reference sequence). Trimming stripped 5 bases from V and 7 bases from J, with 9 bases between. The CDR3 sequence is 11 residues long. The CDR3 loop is CASSQSGEQYF. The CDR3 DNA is TGTGCCAGCAGCCAGAGCGGGGAGCAGTACTTC.

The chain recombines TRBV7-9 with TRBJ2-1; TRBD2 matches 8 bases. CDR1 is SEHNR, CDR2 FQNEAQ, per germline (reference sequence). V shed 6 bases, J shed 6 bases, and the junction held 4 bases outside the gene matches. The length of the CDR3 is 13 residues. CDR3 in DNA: TGTGCCAGCAGTCCCGGGGGGGCCAATGAGCAGTTCTTC. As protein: CASSPGGANEQFF. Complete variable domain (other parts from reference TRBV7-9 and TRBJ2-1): DTGVSQNPRHKITKRGQNVTFRCDPISEHNRLYWYRQTLGQGPEFLTYFQNEAQLEKSRLLSDRFSAERPKGSFSTLEIQRTEQGDSAMYLCASSPGGANEQFFGPGTRLTVL.